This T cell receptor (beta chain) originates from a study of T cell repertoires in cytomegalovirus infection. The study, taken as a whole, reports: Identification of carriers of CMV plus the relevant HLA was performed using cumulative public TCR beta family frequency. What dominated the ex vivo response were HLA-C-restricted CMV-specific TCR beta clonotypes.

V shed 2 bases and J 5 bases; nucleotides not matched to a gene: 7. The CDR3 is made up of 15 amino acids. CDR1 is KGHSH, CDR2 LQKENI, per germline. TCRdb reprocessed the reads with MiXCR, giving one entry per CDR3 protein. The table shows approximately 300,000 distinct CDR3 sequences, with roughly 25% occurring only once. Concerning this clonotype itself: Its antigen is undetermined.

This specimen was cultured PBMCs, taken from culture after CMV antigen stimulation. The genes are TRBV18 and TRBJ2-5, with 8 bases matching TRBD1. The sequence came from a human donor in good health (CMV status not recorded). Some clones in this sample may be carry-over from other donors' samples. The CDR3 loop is CASSPRTGLLETQYF. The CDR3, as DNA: TGTGCCAGCTCACCAAGGACAGGGTTGTTGGAGACCCAGTACTTC.